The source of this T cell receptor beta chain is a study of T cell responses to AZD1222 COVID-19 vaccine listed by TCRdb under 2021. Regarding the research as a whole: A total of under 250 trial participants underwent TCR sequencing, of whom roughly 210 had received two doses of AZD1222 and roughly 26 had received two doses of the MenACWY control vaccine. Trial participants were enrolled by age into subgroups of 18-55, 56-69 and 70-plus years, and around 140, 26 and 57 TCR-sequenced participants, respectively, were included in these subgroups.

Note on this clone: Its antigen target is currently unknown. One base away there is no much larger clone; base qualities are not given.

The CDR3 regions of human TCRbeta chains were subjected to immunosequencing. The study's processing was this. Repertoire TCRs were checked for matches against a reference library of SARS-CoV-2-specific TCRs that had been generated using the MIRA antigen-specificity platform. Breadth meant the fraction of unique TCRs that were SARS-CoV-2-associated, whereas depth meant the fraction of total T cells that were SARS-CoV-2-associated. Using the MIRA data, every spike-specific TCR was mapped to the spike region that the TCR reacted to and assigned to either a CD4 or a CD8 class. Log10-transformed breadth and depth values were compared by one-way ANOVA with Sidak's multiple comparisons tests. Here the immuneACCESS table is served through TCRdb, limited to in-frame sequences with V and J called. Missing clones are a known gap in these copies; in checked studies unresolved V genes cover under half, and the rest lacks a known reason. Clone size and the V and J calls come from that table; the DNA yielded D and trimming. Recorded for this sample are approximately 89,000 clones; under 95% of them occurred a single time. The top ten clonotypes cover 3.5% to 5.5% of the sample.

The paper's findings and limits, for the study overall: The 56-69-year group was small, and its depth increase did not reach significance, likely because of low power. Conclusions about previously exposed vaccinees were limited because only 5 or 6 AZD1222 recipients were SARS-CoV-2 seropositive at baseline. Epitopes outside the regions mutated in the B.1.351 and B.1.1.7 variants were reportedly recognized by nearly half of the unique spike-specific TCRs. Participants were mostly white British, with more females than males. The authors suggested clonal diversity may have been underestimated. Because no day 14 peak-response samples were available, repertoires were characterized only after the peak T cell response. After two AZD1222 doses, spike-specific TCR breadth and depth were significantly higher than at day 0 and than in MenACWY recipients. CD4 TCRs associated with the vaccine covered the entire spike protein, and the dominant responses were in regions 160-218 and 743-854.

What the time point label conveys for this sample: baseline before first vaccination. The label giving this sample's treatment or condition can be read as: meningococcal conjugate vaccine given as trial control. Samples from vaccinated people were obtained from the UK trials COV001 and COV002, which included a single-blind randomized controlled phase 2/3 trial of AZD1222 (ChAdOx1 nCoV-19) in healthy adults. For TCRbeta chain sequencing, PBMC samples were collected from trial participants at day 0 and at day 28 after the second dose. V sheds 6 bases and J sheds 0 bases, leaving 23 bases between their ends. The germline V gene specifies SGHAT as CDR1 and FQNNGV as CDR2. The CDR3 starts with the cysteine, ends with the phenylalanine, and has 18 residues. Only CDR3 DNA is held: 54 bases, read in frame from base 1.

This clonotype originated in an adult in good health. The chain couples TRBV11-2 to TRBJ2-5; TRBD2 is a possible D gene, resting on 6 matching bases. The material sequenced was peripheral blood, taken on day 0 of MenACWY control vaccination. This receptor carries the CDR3 CASRLGGPGLRYQETQYF. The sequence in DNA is TGTGCCAGCAGACTAGGCGGACCGGGACTGAGGTACCAAGAGACCCAGTACTTC.